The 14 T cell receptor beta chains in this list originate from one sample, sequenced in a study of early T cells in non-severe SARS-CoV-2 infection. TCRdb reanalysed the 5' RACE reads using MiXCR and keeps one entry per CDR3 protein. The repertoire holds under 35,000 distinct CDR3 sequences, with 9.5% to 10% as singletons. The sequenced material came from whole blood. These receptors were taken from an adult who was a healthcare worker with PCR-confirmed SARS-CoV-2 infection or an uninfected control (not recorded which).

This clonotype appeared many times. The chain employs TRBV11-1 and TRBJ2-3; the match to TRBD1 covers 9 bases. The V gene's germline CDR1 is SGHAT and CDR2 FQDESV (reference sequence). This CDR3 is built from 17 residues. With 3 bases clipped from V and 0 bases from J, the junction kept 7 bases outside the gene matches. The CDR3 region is CASSFNRGTGSTDTQYF. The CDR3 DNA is TGTGCCAGCAGCTTTAATAGGGGGACAGGGAGCACAGATACGCAGTATTTT.

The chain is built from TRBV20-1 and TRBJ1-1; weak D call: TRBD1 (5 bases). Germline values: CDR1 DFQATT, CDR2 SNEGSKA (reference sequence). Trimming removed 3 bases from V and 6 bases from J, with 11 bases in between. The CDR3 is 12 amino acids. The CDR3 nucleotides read TGCAGTGCTAGGGGGGGAAGGGCTGAAGCTTTCTTT. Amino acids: CSARGGRAEAFF.

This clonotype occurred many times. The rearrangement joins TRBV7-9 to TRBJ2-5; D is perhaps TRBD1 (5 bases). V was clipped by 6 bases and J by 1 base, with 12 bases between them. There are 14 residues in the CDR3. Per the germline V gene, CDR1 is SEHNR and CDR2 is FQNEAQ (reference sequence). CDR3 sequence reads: CASRVREGQETQYF. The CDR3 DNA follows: TGTGCCAGCAGAGTCAGGGAAGGCCAAGAGACCCAGTACTTC.

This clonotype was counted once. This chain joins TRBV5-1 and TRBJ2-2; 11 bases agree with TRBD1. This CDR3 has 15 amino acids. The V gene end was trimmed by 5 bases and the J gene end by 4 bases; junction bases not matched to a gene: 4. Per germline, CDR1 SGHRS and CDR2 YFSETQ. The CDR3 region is CASRTGTGGTGELFF. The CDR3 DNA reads TGCGCCAGCAGAACCGGGACAGGGGGCACCGGGGAGCTGTTTTTT.

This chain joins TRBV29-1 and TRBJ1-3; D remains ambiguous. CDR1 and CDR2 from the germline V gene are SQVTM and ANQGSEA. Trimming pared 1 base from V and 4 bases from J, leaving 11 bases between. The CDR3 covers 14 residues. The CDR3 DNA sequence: TGCAGCGTTGAAGCTCCCCAAGGGGGAAACACCATATATTTT. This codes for CSVEAPQGGNTIYF.

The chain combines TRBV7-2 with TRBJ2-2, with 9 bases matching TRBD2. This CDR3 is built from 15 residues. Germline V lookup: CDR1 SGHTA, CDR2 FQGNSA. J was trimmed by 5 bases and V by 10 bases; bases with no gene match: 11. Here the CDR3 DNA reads TGTGCCACCTTCCGCGGGGGGGCCATAACCGGGGAGCTGTTTTTT. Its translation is CATFRGGAITGELFF.

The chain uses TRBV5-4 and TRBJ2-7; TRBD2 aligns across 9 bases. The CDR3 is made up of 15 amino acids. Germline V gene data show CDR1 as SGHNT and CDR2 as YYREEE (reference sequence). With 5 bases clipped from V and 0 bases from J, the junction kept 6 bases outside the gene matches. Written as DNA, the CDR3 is TGTGCCAGCAGGATTACTAGCGGGCACTCCTACGAGCAGTACTTC. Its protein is CASRITSGHSYEQYF. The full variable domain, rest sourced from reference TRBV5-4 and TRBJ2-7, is ETGVTQSPTHLIKTRGQQVTLRCSSQSGHNTVSWYQQALGQGPQFIFQYYREEENGRGNFPPRFSGLQFPNYSSELNVNALELDDSALYLCASRITSGHSYEQYFGPGTRLTVT.

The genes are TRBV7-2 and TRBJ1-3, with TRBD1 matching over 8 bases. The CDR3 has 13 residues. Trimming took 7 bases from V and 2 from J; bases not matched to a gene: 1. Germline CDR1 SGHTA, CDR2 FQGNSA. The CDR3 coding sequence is TGTGCCAGCACAGGGGGCCCTGGAAACACCATATATTTT. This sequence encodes CASTGGPGNTIYF.

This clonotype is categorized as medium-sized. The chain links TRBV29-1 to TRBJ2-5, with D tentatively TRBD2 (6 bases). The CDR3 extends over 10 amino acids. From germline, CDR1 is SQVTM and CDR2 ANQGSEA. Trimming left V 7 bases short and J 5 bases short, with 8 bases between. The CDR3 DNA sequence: TGCAGCGGGGAGGAGGAGACCCAGTACTTC. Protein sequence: CSGEEETQYF.

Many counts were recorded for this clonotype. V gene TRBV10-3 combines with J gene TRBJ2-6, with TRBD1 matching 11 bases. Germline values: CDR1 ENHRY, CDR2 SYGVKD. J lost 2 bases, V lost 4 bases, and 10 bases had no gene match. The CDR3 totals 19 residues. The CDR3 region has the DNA TGTGCCATCAGTGCGTGGACAGGGGGCCAGGGGCCTGGGGCCAACGTCCTGACTTTC. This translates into CAISAWTGGQGPGANVLTF.

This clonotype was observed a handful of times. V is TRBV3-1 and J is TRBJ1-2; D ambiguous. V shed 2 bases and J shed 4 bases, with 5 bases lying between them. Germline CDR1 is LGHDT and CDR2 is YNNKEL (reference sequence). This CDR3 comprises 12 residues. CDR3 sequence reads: CASSQTAYGYTF. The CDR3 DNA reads TGTGCCAGCAGCCAAACGGCCTATGGCTACACCTTC.

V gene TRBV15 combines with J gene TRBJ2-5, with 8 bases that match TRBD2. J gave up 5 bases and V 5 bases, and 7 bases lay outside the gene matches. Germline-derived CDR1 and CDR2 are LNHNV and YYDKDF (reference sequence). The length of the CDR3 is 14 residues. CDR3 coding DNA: TGTGCCACCAGCTTCCGCGGGGGGAGGGAGACCCAGTACTTC. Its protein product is CATSFRGGRETQYF.

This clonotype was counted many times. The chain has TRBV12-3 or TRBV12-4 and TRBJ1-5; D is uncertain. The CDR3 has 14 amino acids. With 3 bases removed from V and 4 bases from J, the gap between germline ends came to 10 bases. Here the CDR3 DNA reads TGTGCCAGCAGTTTGACGCTAGGGAATCAGCCCCAGCATTTT. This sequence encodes CASSLTLGNQPQHF.

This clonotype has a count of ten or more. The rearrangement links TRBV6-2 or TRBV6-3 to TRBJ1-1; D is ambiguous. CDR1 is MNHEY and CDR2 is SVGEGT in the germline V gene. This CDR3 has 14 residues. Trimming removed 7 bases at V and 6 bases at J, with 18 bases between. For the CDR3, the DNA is TGTGCCAGCACGGAGACCCCGAGCGGATCTGAAGCTTTCTTT. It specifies CASTETPSGSEAFF.